Below, one TCR beta chain is given with its context. Its cognate antigen has yet to be identified. No clone much larger than this one lies a single base away; base qualities are absent. A second Seattle source provided samples from volunteer blood donors who had recovered from COVID-19. The collaborating institutions used their own protocols to collect whole blood in K2EDTA tubes. Collaborator samples were shipped for TCRbeta analysis as frozen whole blood, isolated PBMCs, or DNA extracted from either sample type. TCRbeta CDR3 regions were amplified from genomic DNA by means of the immunoSEQ Assay, a bias-controlled multiplex PCR. The authors processed their data as follows. The number of nucleated cells in each sample was estimated by amplification of reference gene primers within the assay. Sequence reads were collapsed and filtered to measure the absolute abundance of every unique TCRbeta CDR3 rearrangement. For each sample, productive Simpson clonality was calculated as the square root of Simpson's diversity index across productive rearrangements. TCRdb retrieved this table from immuneACCESS and kept in-frame rearrangements only. Not all clones are present; in checked studies, unresolved V genes account for under half, and no reason is known for the remainder. The D gene and trimming were derived from the DNA, and the V and J assignments and clone size from that table. The table for this sample lists a few hundred thousand clones; 86% of them were counted only once. Approximately 9.8% of the sample goes to the ten largest clones.

CDR1 and CDR2 (LGHDT, YNNKEL) derive from the germline V gene (reference sequence). The germline V and J ends show losses of 4 bases and 4 bases respectively, and no gene match explains 4 bases of the junction. Measured from the cysteine to the phenylalanine, the CDR3 is 15 residues long. The sequence is cut down to CDR3 DNA, 45 bases in frame from base 1. This record comes from a study of blood T cell repertoires in COVID-19 (TCRdb year 2020). Regarding the complete study: Samples covering the acute and convalescent phases of COVID-19 were provided by collaborators in the United States, Italy and Spain. The material from the prospective study consisted of cDNA or gDNA derived from T cells, B-cell-depleted T cells, or PBMCs. The dataset comprised deeply sampled blood TCRbeta repertoires from subjects exposed to, actively infected with, or recovered from COVID-19. The repertoires were made available in a free public database intended to serve as a resource for research on the immune response to SARS-CoV-2. Samples were obtained from the ongoing ImmuneRACE study (first 160 participants) and from roughly 1,300 subjects provided by 6 global collaborators. The sample metadata nearly always contained a de-identified subject ID, COVID-19 status, age in years and sex. HLA class I and class II types, where available, came from metadata supplied by the sample provider rather than from assay-based typing.

The research as a whole found: The amount of clinical and demographic metadata varied by source and participant and was provided uncurated.

The sequenced material came from peripheral blood. The sequence came from a man aged 40-49 years who had recovered from COVID-19. The chain links TRBV3-1 (or the pseudogene TRBV3-2) with TRBJ2-5; 12 junctional bases match TRBD2. CDR3 region: CASSPRGLAGETQYF. The DNA reads as follows: TGTGCCAGCAGCCCCAGGGGACTAGCGGGAGAGACCCAGTACTTC.